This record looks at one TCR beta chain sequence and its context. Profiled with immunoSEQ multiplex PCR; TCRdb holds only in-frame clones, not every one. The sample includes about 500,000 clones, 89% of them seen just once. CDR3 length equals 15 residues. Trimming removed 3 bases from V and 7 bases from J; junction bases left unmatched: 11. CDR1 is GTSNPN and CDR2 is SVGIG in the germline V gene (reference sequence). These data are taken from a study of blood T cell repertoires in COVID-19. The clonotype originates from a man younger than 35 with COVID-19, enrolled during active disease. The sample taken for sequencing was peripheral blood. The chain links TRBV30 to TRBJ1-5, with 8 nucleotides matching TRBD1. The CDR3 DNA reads TGTGCCTGGAGCGGCGGCAGGGGGCCGTCCCAGCCCCAGCATTTT. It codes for CAWSGGRGPSQPQHF.